The source of this T cell receptor beta chain is a study of T-cell memory formation after mild COVID-19. Via MiXCR, TCRdb re-called the 5' RACE reads, giving one row per CDR3 protein. The sample carries 300,000 to 400,000 distinct CDR3 sequences, roughly 21% recorded once. The CDR3 is 12 amino acids. Germline-derived CDR1 and CDR2 are MNHNS and SASEGT. Trimming stripped 6 bases from V and 6 bases from J, with 11 bases between. The genes are TRBV6-1 and TRBJ1-2; D may be TRBD1 (6 bases). The sequenced sample consisted of PBMCs or a T cell subset sorted from them (not recorded which). The TCR originated in an adult woman who had mild COVID-19 (a few samples of this study predate the infection). Cell type and time point are not known. The CDR3: CASREGGHGYTF. The CDR3 coding sequence is TGTGCCAGCAGAGAGGGGGGACATGGCTACACCTTC.